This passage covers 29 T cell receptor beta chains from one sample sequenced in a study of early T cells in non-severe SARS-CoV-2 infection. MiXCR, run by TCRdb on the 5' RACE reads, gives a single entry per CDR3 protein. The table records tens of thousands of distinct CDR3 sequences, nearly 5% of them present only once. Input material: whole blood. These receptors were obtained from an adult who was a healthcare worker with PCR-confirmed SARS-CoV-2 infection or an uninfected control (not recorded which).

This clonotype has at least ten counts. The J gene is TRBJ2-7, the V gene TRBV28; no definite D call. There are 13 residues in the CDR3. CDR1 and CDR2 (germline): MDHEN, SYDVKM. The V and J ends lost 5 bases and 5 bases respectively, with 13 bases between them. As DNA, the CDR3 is TGTGCCAGCAGTCCACCCGTAGTCGACGAGCAGTACTTC. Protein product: CASSPPVVDEQYF.

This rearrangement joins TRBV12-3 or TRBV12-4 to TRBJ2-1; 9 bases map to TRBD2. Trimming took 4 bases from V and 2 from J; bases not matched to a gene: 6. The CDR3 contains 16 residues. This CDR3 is CASSSRTSVTYNEQFF. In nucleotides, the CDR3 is TGTGCCAGCAGTTCCCGGACTAGCGTCACCTACAATGAGCAGTTCTTC.

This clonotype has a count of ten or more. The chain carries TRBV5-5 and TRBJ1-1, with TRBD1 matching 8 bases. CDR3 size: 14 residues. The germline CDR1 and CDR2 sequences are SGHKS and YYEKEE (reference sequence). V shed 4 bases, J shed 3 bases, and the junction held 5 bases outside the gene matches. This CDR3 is CASSPGQGDTEAFF. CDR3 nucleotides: TGTGCCAGCAGCCCCGGACAGGGCGACACTGAAGCTTTCTTT.

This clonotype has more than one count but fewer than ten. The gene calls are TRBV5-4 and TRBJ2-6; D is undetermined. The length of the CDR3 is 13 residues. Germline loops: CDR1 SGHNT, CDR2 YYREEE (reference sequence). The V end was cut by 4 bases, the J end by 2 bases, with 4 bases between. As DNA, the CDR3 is TGTGCCAGCAGCCCCCCTGGGGCCAACGTCCTGACTTTC. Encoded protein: CASSPPGANVLTF.

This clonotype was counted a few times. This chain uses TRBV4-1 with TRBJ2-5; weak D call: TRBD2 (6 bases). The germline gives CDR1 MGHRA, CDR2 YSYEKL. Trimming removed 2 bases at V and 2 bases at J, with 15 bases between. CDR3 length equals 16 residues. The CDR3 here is CASSQLTGLNQETQYF. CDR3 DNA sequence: TGCGCCAGCAGCCAACTTACGGGACTGAATCAAGAGACCCAGTACTTC.

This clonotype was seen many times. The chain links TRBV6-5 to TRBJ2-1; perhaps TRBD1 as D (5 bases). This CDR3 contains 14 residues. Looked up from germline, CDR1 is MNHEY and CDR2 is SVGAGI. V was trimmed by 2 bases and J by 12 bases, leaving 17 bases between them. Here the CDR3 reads CASSYDLDRQPQFF. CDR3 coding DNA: TGTGCCAGCAGTTACGACCTGGACCGACAGCCGCAGTTCTTC.

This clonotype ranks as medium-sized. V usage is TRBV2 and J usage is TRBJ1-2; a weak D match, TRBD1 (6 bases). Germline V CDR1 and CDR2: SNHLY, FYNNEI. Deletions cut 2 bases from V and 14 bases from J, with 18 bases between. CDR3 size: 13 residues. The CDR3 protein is CASSERDTGPRTF. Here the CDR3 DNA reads TGTGCCAGCAGTGAAAGGGACACCGGACCTAGAACCTTC.

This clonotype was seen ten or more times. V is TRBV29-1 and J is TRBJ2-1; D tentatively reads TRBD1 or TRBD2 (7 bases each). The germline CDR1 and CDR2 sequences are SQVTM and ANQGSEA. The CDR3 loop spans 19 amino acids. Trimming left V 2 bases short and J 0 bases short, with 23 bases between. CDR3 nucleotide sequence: TGCAGCGTTGAAAAGGGGGCGTCAGGGGAGGGCGGCTCCTACAATGAGCAGTTCTTC. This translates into CSVEKGASGEGGSYNEQFF.

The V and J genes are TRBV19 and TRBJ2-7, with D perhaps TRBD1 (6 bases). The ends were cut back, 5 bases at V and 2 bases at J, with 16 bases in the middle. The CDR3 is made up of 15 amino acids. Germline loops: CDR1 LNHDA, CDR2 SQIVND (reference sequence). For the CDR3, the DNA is TGTGCCAGTAGTCCCGGGACACTACCGGCCTACGAGCAGTACTTC. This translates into CASSPGTLPAYEQYF.

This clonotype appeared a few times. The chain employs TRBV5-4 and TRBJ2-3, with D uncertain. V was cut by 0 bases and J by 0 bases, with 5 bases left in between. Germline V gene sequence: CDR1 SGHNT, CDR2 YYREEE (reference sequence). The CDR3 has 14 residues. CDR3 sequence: CASSLGPSTDTQYF. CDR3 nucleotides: TGTGCCAGCAGCTTGGGCCCGAGCACAGATACGCAGTATTTT. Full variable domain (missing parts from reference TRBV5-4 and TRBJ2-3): ETGVTQSPTHLIKTRGQQVTLRCSSQSGHNTVSWYQQALGQGPQFIFQYYREEENGRGNFPPRFSGLQFPNYSSELNVNALELDDSALYLCASSLGPSTDTQYFGPGTRLTVL.

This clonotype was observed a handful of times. CDR3 region: CAWSWSDTQYF. In DNA, the CDR3 is TGTGCCTGGAGTTGGTCAGATACGCAGTATTTT. The genes are TRBV30 and TRBJ2-3; D is unclear. The germline V and J ends were trimmed by 2 bases and 4 bases, with 4 bases remaining between them. The CDR3 loop spans 11 amino acids. Germline V gene sequence: CDR1 GTSNPN, CDR2 SVGIG (reference sequence).

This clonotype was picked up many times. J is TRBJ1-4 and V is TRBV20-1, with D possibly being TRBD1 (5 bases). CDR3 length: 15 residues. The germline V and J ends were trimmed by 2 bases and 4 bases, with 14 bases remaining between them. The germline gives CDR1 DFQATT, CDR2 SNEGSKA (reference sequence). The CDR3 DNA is TGCAGTGCTAGAATCTCAAGGGGATTTAATGAAAAACTGTTTTTT. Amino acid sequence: CSARISRGFNEKLFF.

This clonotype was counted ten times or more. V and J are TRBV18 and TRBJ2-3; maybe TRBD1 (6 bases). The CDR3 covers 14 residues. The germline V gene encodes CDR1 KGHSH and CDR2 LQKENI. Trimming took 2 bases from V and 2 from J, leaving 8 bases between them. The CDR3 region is CASSPGQITDTQYF. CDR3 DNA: TGTGCCAGCTCACCAGGACAGATCACAGATACGCAGTATTTT.

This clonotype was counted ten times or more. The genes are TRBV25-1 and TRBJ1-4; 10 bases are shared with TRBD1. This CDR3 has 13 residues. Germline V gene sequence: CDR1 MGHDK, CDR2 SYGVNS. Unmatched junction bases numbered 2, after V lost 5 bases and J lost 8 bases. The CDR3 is CASSRTGGEKLFF. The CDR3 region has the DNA TGTGCCAGCAGTAGGACAGGGGGAGAAAAACTGTTTTTT.

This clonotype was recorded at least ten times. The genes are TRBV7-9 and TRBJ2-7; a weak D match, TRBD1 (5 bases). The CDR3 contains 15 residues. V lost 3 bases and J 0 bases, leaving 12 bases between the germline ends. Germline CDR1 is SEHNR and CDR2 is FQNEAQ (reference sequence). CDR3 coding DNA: TGTGCCAGCAGCTTGGGTCAGGGCAACTCCTACGAGCAGTACTTC. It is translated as CASSLGQGNSYEQYF.

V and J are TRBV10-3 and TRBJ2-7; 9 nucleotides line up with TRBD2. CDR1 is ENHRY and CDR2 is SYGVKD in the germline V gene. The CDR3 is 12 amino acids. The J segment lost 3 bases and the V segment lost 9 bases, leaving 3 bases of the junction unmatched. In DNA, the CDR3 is TGTGCCATGAAGACTAGCGGCTACGAGCAGTACTTC. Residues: CAMKTSGYEQYF.

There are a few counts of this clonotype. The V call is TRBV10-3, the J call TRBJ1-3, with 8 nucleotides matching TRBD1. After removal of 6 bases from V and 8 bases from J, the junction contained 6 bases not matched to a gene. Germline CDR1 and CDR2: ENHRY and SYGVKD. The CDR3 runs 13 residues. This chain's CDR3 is CAIRDQGADTIYF. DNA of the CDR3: TGTGCCATCAGGGATCAGGGGGCCGACACCATATATTTT.

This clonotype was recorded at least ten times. The CDR3 nucleotides read TGTGCCAGCAGTATCTCCCTCGCCTACGAGCAGTACTTC. This sequence encodes CASSISLAYEQYF. The chain uses TRBV12-3 or TRBV12-4 and TRBJ2-7, with unresolved D. CDR3 length: 13 amino acids. The V end was cut by 5 bases, the J end by 2 bases, with 10 bases between.

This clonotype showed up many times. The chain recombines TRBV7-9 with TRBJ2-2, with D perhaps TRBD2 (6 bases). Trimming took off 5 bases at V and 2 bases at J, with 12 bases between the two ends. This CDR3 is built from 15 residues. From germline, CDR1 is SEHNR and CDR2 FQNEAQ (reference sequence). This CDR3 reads CASSQAGRNTGELFF. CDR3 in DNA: TGTGCCAGCAGCCAGGCCGGGAGAAACACCGGGGAGCTGTTTTTT.

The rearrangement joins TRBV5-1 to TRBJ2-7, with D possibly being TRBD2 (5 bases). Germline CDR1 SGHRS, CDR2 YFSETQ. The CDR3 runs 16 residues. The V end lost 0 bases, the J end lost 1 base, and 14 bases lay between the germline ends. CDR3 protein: CASSLGRNGESYEQYF. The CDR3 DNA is TGCGCCAGCAGCTTGGGGAGGAACGGGGAATCCTACGAGCAGTACTTC.

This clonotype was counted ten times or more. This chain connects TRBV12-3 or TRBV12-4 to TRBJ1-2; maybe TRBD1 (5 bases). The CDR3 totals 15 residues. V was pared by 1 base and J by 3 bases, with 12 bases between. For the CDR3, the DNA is TGTGCCAGCAGTTTAGGGGGGATCGCGGACTATGGCTACACCTTC. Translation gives CASSLGGIADYGYTF.

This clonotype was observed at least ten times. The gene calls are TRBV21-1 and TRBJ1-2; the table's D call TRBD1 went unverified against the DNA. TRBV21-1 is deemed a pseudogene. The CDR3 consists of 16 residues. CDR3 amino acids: CASGPCRDRVNYGYTF. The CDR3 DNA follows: TGTGCCAGCGGCCCTTGCCGGGACAGGGTAAACTATGGCTACACCTTC.

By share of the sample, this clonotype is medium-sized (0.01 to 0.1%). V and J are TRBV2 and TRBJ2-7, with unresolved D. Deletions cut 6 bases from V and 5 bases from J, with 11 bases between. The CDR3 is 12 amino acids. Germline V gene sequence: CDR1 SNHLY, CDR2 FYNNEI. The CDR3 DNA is TGTGCCAGCAGCTATACAGAAGACGAGCAGTACTTC. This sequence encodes CASSYTEDEQYF. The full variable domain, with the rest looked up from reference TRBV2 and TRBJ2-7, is EPEVTQTPSHQVTQMGQEVILRCVPISNHLYFYWYRQILGQKVEFLVSFYNNEISEKSEIFDDQFSVERPDGSNFTLKIRSTKLEDSAMYFCASSYTEDEQYFGPGTRLTVT.

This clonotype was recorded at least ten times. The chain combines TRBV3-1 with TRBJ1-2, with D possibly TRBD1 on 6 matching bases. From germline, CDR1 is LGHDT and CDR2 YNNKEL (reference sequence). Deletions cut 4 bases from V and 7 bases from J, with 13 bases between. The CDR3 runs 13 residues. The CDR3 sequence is CASSPRQVSGYTF. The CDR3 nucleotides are TGTGCCAGCAGCCCCCGACAGGTTTCTGGCTACACCTTC.

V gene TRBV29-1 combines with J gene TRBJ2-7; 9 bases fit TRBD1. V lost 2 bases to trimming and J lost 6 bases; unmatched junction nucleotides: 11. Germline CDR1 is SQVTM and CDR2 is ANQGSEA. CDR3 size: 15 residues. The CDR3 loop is CSVESGTGWISEQYF. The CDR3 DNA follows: TGCAGCGTTGAATCCGGGACAGGGTGGATAAGCGAGCAGTACTTC.

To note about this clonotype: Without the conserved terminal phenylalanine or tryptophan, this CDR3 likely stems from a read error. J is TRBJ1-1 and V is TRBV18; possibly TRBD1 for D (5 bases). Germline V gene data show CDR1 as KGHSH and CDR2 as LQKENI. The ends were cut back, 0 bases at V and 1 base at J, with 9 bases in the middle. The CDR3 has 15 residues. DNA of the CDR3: TGTGCCAGCTCACCACCGGGACTACCGAACACTGAAGCTTTCCTT. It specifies CASSPPGLPNTEAFL.

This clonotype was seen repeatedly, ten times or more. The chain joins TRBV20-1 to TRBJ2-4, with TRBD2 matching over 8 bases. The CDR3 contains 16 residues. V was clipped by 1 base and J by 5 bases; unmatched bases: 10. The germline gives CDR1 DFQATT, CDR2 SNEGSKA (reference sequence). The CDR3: CSARGRASGYENIQYF. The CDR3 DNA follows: TGCAGTGCTAGAGGGAGGGCTAGCGGGTATGAAAACATTCAGTACTTC.

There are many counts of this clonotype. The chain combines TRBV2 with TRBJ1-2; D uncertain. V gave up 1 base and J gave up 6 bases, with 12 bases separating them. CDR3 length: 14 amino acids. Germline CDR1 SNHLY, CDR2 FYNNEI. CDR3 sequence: CASSEGEGGNGYTF. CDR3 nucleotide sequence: TGTGCCAGCAGTGAAGGGGAAGGAGGGAATGGCTACACCTTC. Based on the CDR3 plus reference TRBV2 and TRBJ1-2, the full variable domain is EPEVTQTPSHQVTQMGQEVILRCVPISNHLYFYWYRQILGQKVEFLVSFYNNEISEKSEIFDDQFSVERPDGSNFTLKIRSTKLEDSAMYFCASSEGEGGNGYTFGSGTRLTVV.

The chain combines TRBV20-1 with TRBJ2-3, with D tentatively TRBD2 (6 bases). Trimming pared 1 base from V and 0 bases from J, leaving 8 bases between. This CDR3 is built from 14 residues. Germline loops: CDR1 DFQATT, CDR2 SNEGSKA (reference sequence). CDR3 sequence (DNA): TGCAGTGCTAGAGTTGGGGGGAGCACAGATACGCAGTATTTT. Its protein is CSARVGGSTDTQYF.